The TCR beta chain described here comes from a study of blood T cell repertoires in COVID-19. Study overall: Samples of COVID-19 (acute and convalescent) were obtained from the United States, Italy and Spain.

Profiling relied on immunoSEQ multiplex PCR, and the TCRdb table lists in-frame clones only, not all of them. The profile covers fewer than 350,000 clones, with 75% to 85% appearing a single time and 6% to 9% taken by the ten largest. Between the trimmed V and J ends, which lost 0 bases and 5 bases, there was a span of 13 bases. The CDR3 extends over 15 amino acids. Germline CDR1 is GTSNPN and CDR2 is SVGIG (reference sequence). The sample taken for sequencing was peripheral blood. The clonotype comes from a human donor in a cohort sampled during active COVID-19. The chain joins TRBV30 to TRBJ1-4; D is uncertain. The DNA of the CDR3 is TGTGCCTGGAGTGTACGGGAAGGCCGAAATGAAAAACTGTTTTTT. This codes for CAWSVREGRNEKLFF. Full variable domain (rest looked up from reference TRBV30 and TRBJ1-4): SQTIHQWPATLVQPVGSPLSLECTVEGTSNPNLYWYRQAAGRGLQLLFYSVGIGQISSEVPQNLSASRPQDRQFILSSKKLLLSDSGFYLCAWSVREGRNEKLFFGSGTQLSVL.